The next 27 T cell receptor beta chains were all read from a single sample in a study of cytomegalovirus exposure and HLA in healthy donors. The primer mix had 60 Vbeta and 13 Jbeta primers. Data came from immunoSEQ multiplex PCR; TCRdb stores just in-frame clones and leaves some out. This table holds more than 110,000 clones, 80% found once. The sample consisted of PBMCs. The origin of the receptors is a man aged 50 to 59 in good health and CMV-seronegative.

The rearrangement uses TRBV5-1 and TRBJ2-3; 8 nucleotides align to TRBD1. Trimming took 5 bases from V and 0 from J; bases not matched to a gene: 17. The CDR3 contains 19 residues. Germline values: CDR1 SGHRS, CDR2 YFSETQ. The CDR3 bases are TGCGCCAGCAGGGATACAGGGGGGTTTTCCCAGTCTAGCACAGATACGCAGTATTTT. It codes for CASRDTGGFSQSSTDTQYF.

The chain combines TRBV18 with TRBJ2-7; possible D gene TRBD2, 5 bases. V was shortened by 3 bases and J by 5 bases, with 11 bases between the two germline ends. In germline, CDR1 is KGHSH, CDR2 LQKENI. The CDR3 contains 13 residues. The CDR3 loop reads CASSPFSSDEQYF. CDR3 bases: TGTGCCAGCTCACCCTTCAGTAGCGACGAGCAGTACTTC.

The chain employs TRBV29-1 and TRBJ2-1; 10 nucleotides align to TRBD2. The germline CDR1 and CDR2 sequences are SQVTM and ANQGSEA. The CDR3 consists of 14 residues. The ends lost 6 bases at V and 4 bases at J; junction bases unmatched: 6. The CDR3 DNA sequence: TGCAGCGTCACGCCTAGCGGGAGATACAATGAGCAGTTCTTC. It specifies CSVTPSGRYNEQFF.

The chain joins TRBV6-4 to TRBJ2-1; TRBD1 aligns across 11 bases. This CDR3 has 15 amino acids. With 9 bases clipped from V and 8 bases from J, the junction kept 12 bases outside the gene matches. Germline CDR1 reads MRHNA; CDR2 reads SNTAGT. This CDR3 reads CASRPRGQGGDEQFF. In DNA, the CDR3 is TGTGCCAGTAGACCTAGGGGACAGGGGGGAGATGAGCAGTTCTTC.

The chain uses TRBV10-2 and TRBJ2-1; 9 positions match TRBD1. V lost 6 bases to trimming and J lost 9 bases; unmatched junction nucleotides: 6. This CDR3 has 13 amino acids. The germline V gene has CDR1 WSHSY and CDR2 SAAADI. CDR3 loop: CASSWDRVGEQFF. The CDR3 DNA reads as TGCGCCAGCAGCTGGGACAGGGTGGGTGAGCAGTTCTTC.

This rearrangement joins TRBV7-8 to TRBJ2-1; D unclear. V gave up 5 bases and J gave up 0 bases, with 11 bases separating them. Germline V lookup: CDR1 SGHVS, CDR2 FQNEAQ. CDR3 size: 15 residues. The CDR3 DNA is TGTGCCAGCAGCCAAAGTATGAGCTCCTACAATGAGCAGTTCTTC. Amino acids: CASSQSMSSYNEQFF.

This clone was counted a single time. The chain couples TRBV4-1 to TRBJ2-1; D is ambiguous. The CDR3 runs 16 residues. V was trimmed by 1 base and J by 8 bases, leaving 18 bases between them. CDR1 is MGHRA, CDR2 YSYEKL, per germline. The CDR3 sequence is CASSQVNLVSHDEQFF. CDR3 coding DNA: TGCGCCAGCAGCCAAGTTAACCTAGTGTCACATGATGAGCAGTTCTTC.

The chain couples TRBV9 to TRBJ2-5; a possible D gene is TRBD1 (6 bases). V was trimmed by 3 bases and J by 1 base, leaving 19 bases between them. CDR3 length equals 17 residues. Per the germline V gene, CDR1 is SGDLS and CDR2 is YYNGEE. The CDR3 here is CASSGPSSPRGQETQYF. In nucleotides, the CDR3 is TGTGCCAGCAGCGGACCCTCTTCGCCCAGGGGCCAAGAGACCCAGTACTTC.

The rearrangement uses TRBV30 and TRBJ1-1; 7 bases fit TRBD1. Per the germline V gene, CDR1 is GTSNPN and CDR2 is SVGIG (reference sequence). The V gene end was trimmed by 8 bases and the J gene end by 0 bases; junction bases not matched to a gene: 9. This CDR3 comprises 14 residues. The DNA for the CDR3 is TGTGCCGGGGCCAGGGGGAGCGTGAACACTGAAGCTTTCTTT. As protein: CAGARGSVNTEAFF.

As concerns this clone: The junction does not match germline at one end; this may be a read error. The rearrangement uses TRBV7-3 and TRBJ2-1, with D maybe TRBD1 (5 bases). This CDR3 is built from 13 residues. Germline-derived CDR1 and CDR2 are SGHTA and FQGTGA. The CDR3 region is CASSPGSSNEQFF. CDR3 coding DNA: TGTGCCAGCAGCCCAGGGTCCTCCAATGAGCAGTTCTTC.

There are a few counts of this clone. This chain uses TRBV25-1 with TRBJ1-1; D is possibly TRBD1 (6 bases). V shed 2 bases and J shed 6 bases, with 19 bases lying between them. CDR1 is MGHDK and CDR2 is SYGVNS in the germline V gene. The CDR3 spans 16 residues. CDR3 loop: CASSEVKGGAPAEAFF. The CDR3 region has the DNA TGTGCCAGCAGTGAAGTTAAAGGGGGGGCTCCGGCTGAAGCTTTCTTT.

The rearrangement uses TRBV2 and TRBJ2-5; weak D call: TRBD1 (6 bases). Germline lookup yields CDR1 SNHLY and CDR2 FYNNEI. This CDR3 contains 12 residues. V lost 10 bases, J lost 4 bases, and 13 bases lay in between. CDR3 sequence (DNA): TGTGCCACGAAAAGCAGGGGAGAGACCCAGTACTTC. This translates into CATKSRGETQYF. Complete variable domain (other parts from reference TRBV2 and TRBJ2-5): EPEVTQTPSHQVTQMGQEVILRCVPISNHLYFYWYRQILGQKVEFLVSFYNNEISEKSEIFDDQFSVERPDGSNFTLKIRSTKLEDSAMYFCATKSRGETQYFGPGTRLLVL.

V usage is TRBV4-2 and J usage is TRBJ2-7, with TRBD2 as a possible D gene (5 bases). CDR1 is LGHNA, CDR2 YNFKEQ, per germline. V was cut by 1 base and J by 0 bases, with 10 bases left in between. The CDR3 consists of 15 residues. CDR3 residues: CASSQGTLTSYEQYF. As DNA, the CDR3 is TGTGCCAGCAGCCAAGGGACTCTCACCTCCTACGAGCAGTACTTC.

The rearrangement links TRBV2 to TRBJ2-7, with 11 bases matching TRBD2. Germline V gives CDR1 SNHLY, CDR2 FYNNEI. The CDR3 contains 14 residues. V was pared by 4 bases and J by 3 bases, with 2 bases of the junction left unmatched. DNA of the CDR3: TGTGCCAGCAGTGGACTAGCGGGGTTCTACGAGCAGTACTTC. Its protein is CASSGLAGFYEQYF.

In this sample, this clone turned up once. V usage is TRBV4-2 and J usage is TRBJ2-2; TRBD2 aligns across 8 bases. Trimming at V came to 8 bases and at J to 1 base, leaving 3 bases not matched to a gene. Per the germline V gene, CDR1 is LGHNA and CDR2 is YNFKEQ. The CDR3 length is 14 residues. In DNA, the CDR3 is TGTGCCAGCGGAGCGGGGGTGAACACCGGGGAGCTGTTTTTT. This encodes CASGAGVNTGELFF.

As DNA, the CDR3 is TGTGCCAGCTCACCACCGAGCCCAGATACGCAGTATTTT. Amino acid sequence: CASSPPSPDTQYF. The chain joins TRBV18 to TRBJ2-3; D gene unclear. Germline V gene lookup returns CDR1 KGHSH and CDR2 LQKENI. Trimming took 0 bases from V and 4 from J, leaving 5 bases between them. This CDR3 spans 13 amino acids.

The genes are TRBV2 and TRBJ1-1; possible D gene TRBD1, 6 bases. CDR1 is SNHLY and CDR2 is FYNNEI in the germline V gene. Trimming shortened V by 4 bases and J by 1 base, and 13 bases separated the two germline ends. The CDR3 consists of 15 residues. The DNA for the CDR3 is TGTGCCAGCAGTGTTGGGGGGGCGGAGAACACTGAAGCTTTCTTT. Translating it yields CASSVGGAENTEAFF.

The J gene is TRBJ2-7, the V gene TRBV6-1; the match to TRBD1 covers 8 bases. Germline V lookup: CDR1 MNHNS, CDR2 SASEGT. This CDR3 is built from 14 residues. The ends lost 2 bases at V and 5 bases at J; junction bases unmatched: 5. This chain's CDR3 is CASSERTGLNEQYF. In nucleotides, the CDR3 is TGTGCCAGCAGTGAAAGGACAGGGCTCAACGAGCAGTACTTC.

This sequence joins TRBV30 and TRBJ2-3; 11 positions agree with TRBD2. Germline values: CDR1 GTSNPN, CDR2 SVGIG (reference sequence). This CDR3 has 15 residues. The trim removed 4 bases at V and 5 bases at J, leaving 8 bases unmatched. As DNA, the CDR3 is TGTGCCTGGAATTTAGCGGGGGGGCCCCAAGATACGCAGTATTTT. This gives the protein CAWNLAGGPQDTQYF.

V is TRBV9 and J is TRBJ2-7, with TRBD2 matching over 8 bases. After removal of 4 bases from V and 6 bases from J, the junction contained 9 bases not matched to a gene. CDR1 SGDLS and CDR2 YYNGEE come from the germline V gene. CDR3 size: 14 residues. The CDR3 spells CASSPTGGQGEQYF. The CDR3 DNA is TGTGCCAGCAGCCCAACGGGAGGGCAGGGCGAGCAGTACTTC. Drawing the rest from reference TRBV9 and TRBJ2-7, the complete variable domain is DSGVTQTPKHLITATGQRVTLRCSPRSGDLSVYWYQQSLDQGLQFLIQYYNGEERAKGNILERFSAQQFPDLHSELNLSSLELGDSALYFCASSPTGGQGEQYFGPGTRLTVT.

This clone was detected only a few times. The chain uses TRBV5-1 and TRBJ2-3; 8 bases are a match to TRBD1. The V and J ends lost 4 bases and 0 bases, in that order; junction bases with no gene match: 1. The CDR3 runs 14 residues. Germline V CDR1 and CDR2: SGHRS, YFSETQ. CDR3 loop: CASSDRGSTDTQYF. For the CDR3, the DNA is TGCGCCAGCAGCGACAGGGGCAGCACAGATACGCAGTATTTT.

This clone was counted a single time. The chain joins TRBV6-5 to TRBJ2-7; 7 positions agree with TRBD1. Germline V gene sequence: CDR1 MNHEY, CDR2 SVGAGI. This CDR3 is built from 11 residues. The V segment lost 4 bases and the J segment 6 bases; nucleotides outside the gene matches: 0. CDR3 region: CASSSGGEQYF. DNA for the CDR3: TGTGCCAGCAGTTCAGGGGGCGAGCAGTACTTC.

The chain joins TRBV18 to TRBJ1-1, with D unclear. The germline V gene has CDR1 KGHSH and CDR2 LQKENI. This CDR3 spans 12 amino acids. Trimming took 4 bases from V and 8 from J, leaving 11 bases between them. CDR3 amino acids: CASSQNSGEAFF. CDR3 DNA: TGTGCCAGCTCACAAAATTCGGGGGAAGCTTTCTTT.

V usage is TRBV11-2 and J usage is TRBJ2-5, with 7 positions matching TRBD1. The germline V gene has CDR1 SGHAT and CDR2 FQNNGV. The CDR3 is made up of 15 amino acids. J gave up 1 base and V 5 bases, and 7 bases lay outside the gene matches. The CDR3 loop reads CASSVRGQLQETQYF. DNA of the CDR3: TGTGCCAGCAGCGTACGGGGACAGCTCCAAGAGACCCAGTACTTC.

This clone occurred a few times. The chain is built from TRBV5-1 and TRBJ2-2, with D uncertain. The germline gives CDR1 SGHRS, CDR2 YFSETQ. Trimming took off 4 bases at V and 3 bases at J, with 13 bases between the two ends. The CDR3 has 15 amino acids. CDR3 DNA: TGCGCCAGCAGCCGAGCCGAGCTCGACACCGGGGAGCTGTTTTTT. Residues: CASSRAELDTGELFF.

The gene calls are TRBV7-6 and TRBJ1-4; no firm D call. The CDR3 has 15 residues. The V gene's germline CDR1 is SGHVS and CDR2 FNYEAQ. Trimming removed 1 base from V and 0 bases from J, with 6 bases in between. CDR3 coding DNA: TGTGCCAGCAGCTTAGGTCCCTCAACTAATGAAAAACTGTTTTTT. Amino acid sequence: CASSLGPSTNEKLFF.

The J gene is TRBJ1-1, the V gene TRBV6-5; 7 bases align to TRBD1. The germline CDR1 and CDR2 sequences are MNHEY and SVGAGI. The CDR3 covers 14 residues. The junction had 11 bases not matched to a gene; V was cut back by 10 bases and J by 3 bases. For the CDR3, the DNA is TGTGCCACCCACCTAACAGGGGTTCACACTGAAGCTTTCTTT. It is translated as CATHLTGVHTEAFF.